This entry lists 23 T cell receptor beta chains sequenced from one sample in a study of CD8+ T cells in alopecia areata. Treatment of the sample: oral pan-JAK inhibitor, 5-10 mg twice daily. The authors extracted RNA and reverse transcribed it into cDNA as the sequencing template. Method: immunoSEQ multiplex PCR; TCRdb's copy keeps in-frame clones and lacks some. The sample lists 95,000 to 100,000 clones, approximately 60% seen once, with around a sixth in the top ten. Material: CD8+ T cells sorted from blood, obtained at week 4, from a patient treated with tofacitinib. The receptors were sampled from a human donor with alopecia areata.

This clone was observed a few times. The chain is built from TRBV4-1 and TRBJ1-1, with unresolved D. V was cut by 1 base and J by 0 bases, with 6 bases left in between. The CDR3 has 14 amino acids. CDR1 is MGHRA, CDR2 YSYEKL, per germline. DNA of the CDR3: TGCGCCAGCAGCCAAGGGGTCGTGAACACTGAAGCTTTCTTT. This gives the protein CASSQGVVNTEAFF.

The chain recombines TRBV4-1 with TRBJ2-7, with 7 bases that match TRBD1. Germline-derived CDR1 and CDR2 are MGHRA and YSYEKL. This CDR3 spans 17 amino acids. V lost 3 bases, J lost 0 bases, and 11 bases stayed unmatched. CDR3 nucleotides: TGCGCCAGCAGCCAGCAAGCACCGGGACAGACCTCCTACGAGCAGTACTTC. This encodes CASSQQAPGQTSYEQYF.

This sequence joins TRBV2 and TRBJ1-4; TRBD1 might be the D (6 bases). This CDR3 has 16 amino acids. The germline CDR1 and CDR2 sequences are SNHLY and FYNNEI. The V end lost 6 bases, the J end lost 5 bases, and 19 bases lay between the germline ends. The CDR3 sequence: CASSAEEGGRNEKLFF. CDR3 DNA sequence: TGTGCCAGCAGCGCCGAAGAGGGGGGGCGGAATGAAAAACTGTTTTTT.

The chain links TRBV25-1 to TRBJ2-2; unclear D gene. The CDR3 totals 12 residues. Trimming stripped 4 bases from V and 8 bases from J, with 8 bases between. Germline lookup yields CDR1 MGHDK and CDR2 SYGVNS. The CDR3 sequence: CASSGPTGELFF. CDR3 coding DNA: TGTGCCAGCAGTGGACCCACAGGGGAGCTGTTTTTT.

This clone was counted between two and nine times. The chain employs TRBV11-2 and TRBJ2-1, with 9 bases lining up with TRBD2. Per the germline V gene, CDR1 is SGHAT and CDR2 is FQNNGV. This CDR3 region has 16 residues. Trimming at V came to 4 bases and at J to 5 bases, leaving 9 bases not matched to a gene. The CDR3 coding sequence is TGTGCCAGCAGCTCGCGGGAGGGGAGAATACACAATGAGCAGTTCTTC. This translates into CASSSREGRIHNEQFF. The variable domain in full, with the rest retrieved from reference TRBV11-2 and TRBJ2-1, is EAGVAQSPRYKIIEKRQSVAFWCNPISGHATLYWYQQILGQGPKLLIQFQNNGVVDDSQLPKDRFSAERLKGVDSTLKIQPAKLEDSAVYLCASSSREGRIHNEQFFGPGTRLTVL.

This clone was detected a few times. In DNA form, the CDR3 reads TGTGCCTGGAGTGGGGGGTTCTATGAAAAACTGTTTTTT. This gives the protein CAWSGGFYEKLFF. The gene calls are TRBV30 and TRBJ1-4, with a possible D match to TRBD1 (5 bases). Germline V gene lookup returns CDR1 GTSNPN and CDR2 SVGIG (reference sequence). V shed 1 base and J shed 6 bases, with 9 bases lying between them. The CDR3 sequence is 13 residues long.

The chain joins TRBV2 to TRBJ1-1; D may be TRBD1 (5 bases). The V gene's germline CDR1 is SNHLY and CDR2 FYNNEI. V lost 6 bases to trimming and J lost 1 base, with 12 bases between them. The CDR3 is made up of 14 amino acids. The CDR3 bases are TGTGCCAGCAGACGCCGGGACGGGAACACTGAAGCTTTCTTT. Translated, it gives CASRRRDGNTEAFF.

The J gene is TRBJ2-1, the V gene TRBV5-1, with TRBD1 identical over 9 bases. Germline CDR1 reads SGHRS; CDR2 reads YFSETQ. The J segment lost 2 bases and the V segment lost 3 bases, leaving 3 bases of the junction unmatched. The CDR3 has 15 residues. CDR3 region: CASSWGQGPYNEQFF. Here the CDR3 DNA reads TGCGCCAGCAGCTGGGGACAGGGTCCCTACAATGAGCAGTTCTTC.

In its sample, this clone was seen a few times. The gene calls are TRBV4-2 and TRBJ2-3; 10 bases are a match to TRBD2. Germline CDR1 and CDR2: LGHNA and YNFKEQ. The CDR3 loop spans 15 amino acids. J gave up 1 base and V 7 bases, and 5 bases lay outside the gene matches. The CDR3 nucleotides read TGTGCCAGCACCGGCGGACTAGCGGGCACAGATACGCAGTATTTT. It translates to CASTGGLAGTDTQYF.

V and J are TRBV19 and TRBJ1-5, with D perhaps matching TRBD1 (5 bases). CDR3 length equals 15 residues. In germline, CDR1 is LNHDA, CDR2 SQIVND (reference sequence). V was cut by 3 bases and J by 1 base, with 10 bases left in between. In nucleotides, the CDR3 is TGTGCCAGTAGTATTGGGGCAGCCAGCAATCAGCCCCAGCATTTT. Protein sequence: CASSIGAASNQPQHF.

Worth noting for this clone: The sample carries other DNA sequences with the same CDR3. The chain combines TRBV4-1 with TRBJ1-2; D is unclear. Looked up from germline, CDR1 is MGHRA and CDR2 is YSYEKL. The CDR3 totals 13 residues. V was cut by 3 bases and J by 0 bases, with 5 bases left in between. For the CDR3, the DNA is TGCGCCAGCAGCCAGGCCCCTAACTATGGCTACACCTTC. This codes for CASSQAPNYGYTF.

The J gene is TRBJ2-3, the V gene TRBV5-1, with 12 bases fitting TRBD2. CDR1 and CDR2 from the germline V gene are SGHRS and YFSETQ. J lost 0 bases, V lost 4 bases, and 6 bases had no gene match. This CDR3 spans 17 amino acids. The CDR3 protein is CASSPLTSGRSTDTQYF. CDR3 DNA: TGCGCCAGCAGCCCCCTCACTAGCGGGAGGAGCACAGATACGCAGTATTTT.

This chain links TRBV7-6 with TRBJ1-2, with 9 nucleotides matching TRBD1. Germline V gene sequence: CDR1 SGHVS, CDR2 FNYEAQ. The CDR3 runs 17 residues. Trimming at V came to 5 bases and at J to 8 bases, leaving 18 bases not matched to a gene. The CDR3 is CASSPEPRIWTGVGYTF. CDR3 nucleotides: TGTGCCAGCAGCCCAGAACCCCGAATTTGGACAGGGGTAGGCTACACCTTC.

This chain links TRBV29-1 with TRBJ1-1; 8 positions match TRBD1. J gave up 7 bases and V 6 bases, and 7 bases lay outside the gene matches. CDR1 and CDR2 from the germline V gene are SQVTM and ANQGSEA. CDR3 length: 12 residues. Here the CDR3 DNA reads TGCAGCGTCGAGCAGGGGGCGGGTGAAGCTTTCTTT. As protein: CSVEQGAGEAFF. The full variable domain, its missing parts supplied by reference TRBV29-1 and TRBJ1-1, is SAVISQKPSRDICQRGTSLTIQCQVDSQVTMMFWYRQQPGQSLTLIATANQGSEATYESGFVIDKFPISRPNLTFSTLTVSNMSPEDSSIYLCSVEQGAGEAFFGQGTRLTVV.

This clone came up a few times. This chain uses TRBV18 with TRBJ2-3, with D tentatively TRBD2 (6 bases). The CDR3 consists of 15 residues. V lost 3 bases and J lost 5, with 15 bases in between. The germline V gene encodes CDR1 KGHSH and CDR2 LQKENI. In nucleotides, the CDR3 is TGTGCCAGCTCACCTTCCTCGCGGGGCGAAGATACGCAGTATTTT. Its translation: CASSPSSRGEDTQYF.

This chain's CDR3 is CASSLPGRFETQYF. As DNA, the CDR3 is TGTGCCAGCAGTCTCCCCGGCAGGTTCGAGACCCAGTACTTC. The chain carries TRBV25-1 and TRBJ2-5; D remains unclear. In germline, CDR1 is MGHDK, CDR2 SYGVNS. The CDR3 extends over 14 amino acids. The V gene lost 5 bases and the J gene lost 5 bases, with 15 bases spanning the gap.

V gene TRBV30 combines with J gene TRBJ2-7; TRBD1 matches 8 bases. V lost 2 bases to trimming and J lost 3 bases; unmatched junction nucleotides: 6. Germline V gene data show CDR1 as GTSNPN and CDR2 as SVGIG (reference sequence). The CDR3 is made up of 14 amino acids. CDR3 sequence (DNA): TGTGCCTGGAGTCCTGCCGGGACAGGCTACGAGCAGTACTTC. The encoded protein is CAWSPAGTGYEQYF.

Many counts were recorded for this clone. The chain uses TRBV6-1 and TRBJ2-3, with 7 bases lining up with TRBD2. There are 15 residues in the CDR3. V trimming: 4 bases; J trimming: 4 bases; junction bases outside the gene matches: 8. Germline V gene sequence: CDR1 MNHNS, CDR2 SASEGT. The CDR3 sequence: CASSGASGTSDTQYF. CDR3 in DNA: TGTGCCAGCAGTGGTGCTAGCGGAACATCAGATACGCAGTATTTT.

The count of this clone is one. The same CDR3 also results from other DNA sequences found in this sample. The rearrangement joins TRBV5-4 to TRBJ2-3; D uncertain. The germline V gene encodes CDR1 SGHNT and CDR2 YYREEE (reference sequence). This CDR3 region has 12 residues. V was trimmed by 2 bases and J by 1 base, leaving 2 bases between them. CDR3 sequence reads: CASSFGTDTQYF. In DNA, the CDR3 is TGTGCCAGCAGCTTTGGCACAGATACGCAGTATTTT.

The chain recombines TRBV7-9 with TRBJ2-7; 9 bases align to TRBD2. Looked up from germline, CDR1 is SEHNR and CDR2 is FQNEAQ (reference sequence). Trimming removed 5 bases from V and 2 bases from J; junction bases left unmatched: 7. There are 15 residues in the CDR3. The CDR3 DNA reads TGTGCCAGCAGCCCACCCGGCGGGAGGGCCTACGAGCAGTACTTC. This codes for CASSPPGGRAYEQYF.

V is TRBV6-6 and J is TRBJ2-2; TRBD2 is a possible D gene (5 bases). The CDR3 covers 15 residues. Germline CDR1 reads MNHNY; CDR2 reads SVGAGI (reference sequence). V lost 2 bases and J lost 4, with 11 bases in between. The CDR3: CASSYRAGLTGELFF. CDR3 nucleotide sequence: TGTGCCAGCAGTTACCGGGCCGGACTCACCGGGGAGCTGTTTTTT.

The rearrangement uses TRBV7-2 and TRBJ2-3; D is uncertain. Germline V gene data show CDR1 as SGHTA and CDR2 as FQGNSA. The V end was cut by 1 base, the J end by 4 bases, with 12 bases between. This CDR3 spans 15 amino acids. This chain's CDR3 is CASSLGSTPADTQYF. The CDR3, as DNA: TGTGCCAGCAGCTTAGGATCGACCCCCGCAGATACGCAGTATTTT. Filled out from reference TRBV7-2 and TRBJ2-3, the complete variable domain reads GAGVSQSPSNKVTEKGKDVELRCDPISGHTALYWYRQSLGQGLEFLIYFQGNSAPDKSGLPSDRFSAERTGGSVSTLTIQRTQQEDSAVYLCASSLGSTPADTQYFGPGTRLTVL.

Ten or more counts support this clone. A junction end diverges from the germline sequence, so it may reflect a read error. This chain joins TRBV7-6 and TRBJ2-7; TRBD1 aligns across 10 bases. Germline V gene data show CDR1 as SGHVS and CDR2 as FNYEAQ. The CDR3 has 11 residues. The CDR3 spells CASSSGQGENF. In nucleotides, the CDR3 is TGTGCCAGCAGCTCTGGACAGGGGGAGAACTTC. The entire variable domain, with the rest obtained from reference TRBV7-6 and TRBJ2-7, is as follows: GAGVSQSPRYKVTKRGQDVALRCDPISGHVSLYWYRQALGQGPEFLTYFNYEAQQDKSGLPNDRFSAERPEGSISTLTIQRTEQRDSAMYRCASSSGQGENFGPGTRLTVT.